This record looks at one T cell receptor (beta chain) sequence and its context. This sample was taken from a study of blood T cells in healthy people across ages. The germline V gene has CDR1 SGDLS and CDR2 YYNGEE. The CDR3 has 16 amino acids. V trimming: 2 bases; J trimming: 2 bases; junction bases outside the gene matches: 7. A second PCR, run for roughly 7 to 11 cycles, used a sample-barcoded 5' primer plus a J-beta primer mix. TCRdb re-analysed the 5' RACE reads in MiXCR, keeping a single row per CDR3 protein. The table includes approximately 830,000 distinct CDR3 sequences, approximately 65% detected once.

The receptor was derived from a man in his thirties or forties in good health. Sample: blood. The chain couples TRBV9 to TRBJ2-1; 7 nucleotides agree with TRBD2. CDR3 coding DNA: TGTGCCAGCAGCGTGGGGGGGGGAATCACCTACAATGAGCAGTTCTTC. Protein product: CASSVGGGITYNEQFF.